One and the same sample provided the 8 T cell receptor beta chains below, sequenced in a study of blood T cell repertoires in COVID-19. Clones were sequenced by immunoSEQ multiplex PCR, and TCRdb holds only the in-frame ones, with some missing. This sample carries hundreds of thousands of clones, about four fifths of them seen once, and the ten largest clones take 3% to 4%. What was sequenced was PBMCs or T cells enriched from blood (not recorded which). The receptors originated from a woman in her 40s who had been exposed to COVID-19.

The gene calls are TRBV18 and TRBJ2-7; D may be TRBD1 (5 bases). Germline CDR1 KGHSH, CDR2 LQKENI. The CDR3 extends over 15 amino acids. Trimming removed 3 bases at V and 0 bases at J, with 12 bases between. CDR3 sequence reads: CASSPYATGSYEQYF. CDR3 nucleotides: TGTGCCAGCTCACCTTACGCCACAGGCTCCTACGAGCAGTACTTC.

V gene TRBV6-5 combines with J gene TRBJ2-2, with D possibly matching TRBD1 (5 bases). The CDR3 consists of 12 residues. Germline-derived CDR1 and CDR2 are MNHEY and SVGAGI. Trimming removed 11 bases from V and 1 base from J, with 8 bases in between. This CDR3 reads CAPQGNTGELFF. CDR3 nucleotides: TGTGCCCCCCAGGGGAACACCGGGGAGCTGTTTTTT.

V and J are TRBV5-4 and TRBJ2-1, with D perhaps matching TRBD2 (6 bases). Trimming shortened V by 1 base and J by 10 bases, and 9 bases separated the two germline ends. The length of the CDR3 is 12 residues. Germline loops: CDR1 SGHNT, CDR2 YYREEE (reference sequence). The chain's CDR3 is CASSLSAGEQFF. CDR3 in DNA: TGTGCCAGCAGCTTGTCTGCGGGGGAGCAGTTCTTC.

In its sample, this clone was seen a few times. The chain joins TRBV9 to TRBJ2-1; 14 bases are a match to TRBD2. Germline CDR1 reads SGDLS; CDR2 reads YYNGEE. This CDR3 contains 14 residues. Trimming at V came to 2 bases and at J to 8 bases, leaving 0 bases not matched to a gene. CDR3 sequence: CASSVTSGGDEQFF. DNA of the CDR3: TGTGCCAGCAGCGTGACTAGCGGGGGGGATGAGCAGTTCTTC. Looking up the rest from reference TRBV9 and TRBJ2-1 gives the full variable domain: DSGVTQTPKHLITATGQRVTLRCSPRSGDLSVYWYQQSLDQGLQFLIQYYNGEERAKGNILERFSAQQFPDLHSELNLSSLELGDSALYFCASSVTSGGDEQFFGPGTRLTVL.

This chain's CDR3 is CASSPSGVRRGVRTGELFF. The CDR3 region has the DNA TGTGCCAGCAGCCCTAGCGGGGTTCGGAGGGGGGTAAGGACCGGGGAGCTGTTTTTT. The chain recombines TRBV5-4 with TRBJ2-2, with 9 positions matching TRBD2. The V and J ends lost 4 bases and 5 bases, in that order; junction bases with no gene match: 18. This CDR3 has 19 amino acids. Germline CDR1 reads SGHNT; CDR2 reads YYREEE (reference sequence).

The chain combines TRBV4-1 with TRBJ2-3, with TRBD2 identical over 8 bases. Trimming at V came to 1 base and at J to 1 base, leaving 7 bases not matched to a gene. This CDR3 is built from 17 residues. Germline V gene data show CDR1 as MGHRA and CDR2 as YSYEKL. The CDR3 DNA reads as TGCGCCAGCAGCCAAGGGGTAGCGGGGCCCGGCACAGATACGCAGTATTTT. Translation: CASSQGVAGPGTDTQYF.

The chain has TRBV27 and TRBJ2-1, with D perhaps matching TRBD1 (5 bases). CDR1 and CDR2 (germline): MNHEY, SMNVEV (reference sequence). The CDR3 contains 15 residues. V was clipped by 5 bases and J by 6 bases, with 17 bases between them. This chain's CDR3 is CASSPDIPLANEQFF. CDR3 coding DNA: TGTGCCAGCAGTCCGGACATCCCCTTGGCCAATGAGCAGTTCTTC.

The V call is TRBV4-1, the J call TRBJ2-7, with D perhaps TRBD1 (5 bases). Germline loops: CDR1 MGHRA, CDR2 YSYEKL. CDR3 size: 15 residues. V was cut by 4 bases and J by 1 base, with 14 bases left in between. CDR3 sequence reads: CASSPLGHSSYEQYF. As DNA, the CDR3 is TGCGCCAGCAGCCCTCTTGGACACTCTTCCTACGAGCAGTACTTC.